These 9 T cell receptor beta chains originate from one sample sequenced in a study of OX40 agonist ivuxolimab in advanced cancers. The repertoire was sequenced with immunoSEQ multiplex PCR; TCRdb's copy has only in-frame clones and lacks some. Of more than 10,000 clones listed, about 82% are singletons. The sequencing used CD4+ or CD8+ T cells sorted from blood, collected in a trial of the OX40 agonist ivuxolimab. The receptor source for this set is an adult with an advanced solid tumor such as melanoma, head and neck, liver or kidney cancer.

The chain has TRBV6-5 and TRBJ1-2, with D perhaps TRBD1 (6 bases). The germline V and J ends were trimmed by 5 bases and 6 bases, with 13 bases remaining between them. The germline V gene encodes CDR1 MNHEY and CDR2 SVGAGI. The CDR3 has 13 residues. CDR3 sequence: CASSPPGQNGYTF. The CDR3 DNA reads TGTGCCAGCAGTCCTCCCGGACAGAATGGCTACACCTTC.

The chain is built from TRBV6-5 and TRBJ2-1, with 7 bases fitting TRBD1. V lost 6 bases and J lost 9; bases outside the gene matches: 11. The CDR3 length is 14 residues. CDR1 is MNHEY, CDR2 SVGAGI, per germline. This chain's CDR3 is CASRFLGTATEQFF. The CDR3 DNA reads TGTGCCAGCAGGTTTTTGGGGACAGCGACTGAGCAGTTCTTC.

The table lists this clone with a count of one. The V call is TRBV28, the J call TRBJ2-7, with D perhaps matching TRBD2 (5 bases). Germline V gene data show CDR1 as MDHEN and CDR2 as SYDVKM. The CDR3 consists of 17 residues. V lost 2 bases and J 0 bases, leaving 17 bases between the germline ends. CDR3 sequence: CASSLGLWTSSSYEQYF. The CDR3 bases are TGTGCCAGCAGTTTAGGTTTATGGACTTCAAGCTCCTACGAGCAGTACTTC.

The CDR3 loop is CASTPEDTQYF. The DNA of the CDR3 is TGTGCCAGCACCCCGGAGGATACGCAGTATTTT. The gene calls are TRBV7-8 and TRBJ2-3; no reliable D call. The CDR3 length is 11 residues. Germline V gene lookup returns CDR1 SGHVS and CDR2 FQNEAQ. Trimming left V 7 bases short and J 6 bases short, with 8 bases between.

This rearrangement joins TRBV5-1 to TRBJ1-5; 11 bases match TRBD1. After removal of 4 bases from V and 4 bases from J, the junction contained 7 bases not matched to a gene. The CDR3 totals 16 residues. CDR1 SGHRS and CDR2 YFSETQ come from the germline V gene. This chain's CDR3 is CASSVGTGGSNQPQHF. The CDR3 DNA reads TGCGCCAGCAGCGTAGGGACAGGGGGGTCAAATCAGCCCCAGCATTTT.

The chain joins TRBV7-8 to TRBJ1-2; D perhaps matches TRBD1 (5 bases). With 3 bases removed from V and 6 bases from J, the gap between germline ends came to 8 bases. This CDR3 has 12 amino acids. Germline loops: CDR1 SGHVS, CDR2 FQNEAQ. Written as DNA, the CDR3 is TGTGCCAGCAGCTTTGGGGGGGATGGCTACACCTTC. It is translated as CASSFGGDGYTF.

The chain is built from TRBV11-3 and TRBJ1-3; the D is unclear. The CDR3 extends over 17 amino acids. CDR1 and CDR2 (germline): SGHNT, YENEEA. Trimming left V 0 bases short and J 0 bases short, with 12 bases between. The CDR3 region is CASSLDYGHLSGNTIYF. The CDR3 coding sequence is TGTGCCAGCAGCTTAGATTACGGGCACCTCTCTGGAAACACCATATATTTT. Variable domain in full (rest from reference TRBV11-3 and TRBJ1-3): EAGVVQSPRYKIIEKKQPVAFWCNPISGHNTLYWYLQNLGQGPELLIRYENEEAVDDSQLPKDRFSAERLKGVDSTLKIQPAELGDSAVYLCASSLDYGHLSGNTIYFGEGSWLTVV.

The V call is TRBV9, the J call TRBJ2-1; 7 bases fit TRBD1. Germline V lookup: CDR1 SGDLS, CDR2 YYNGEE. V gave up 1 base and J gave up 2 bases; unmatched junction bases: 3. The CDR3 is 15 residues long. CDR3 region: CASSVTGQTYNEQFF. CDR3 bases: TGTGCCAGCAGCGTAACGGGACAGACCTACAATGAGCAGTTCTTC.

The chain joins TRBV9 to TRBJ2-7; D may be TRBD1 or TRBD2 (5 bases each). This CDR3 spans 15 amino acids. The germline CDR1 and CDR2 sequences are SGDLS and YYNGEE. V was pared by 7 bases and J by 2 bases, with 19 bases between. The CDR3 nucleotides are TGTGCCAGCCAAAATTGGGACGGGCCACCCTACGAGCAGTACTTC. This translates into CASQNWDGPPYEQYF.